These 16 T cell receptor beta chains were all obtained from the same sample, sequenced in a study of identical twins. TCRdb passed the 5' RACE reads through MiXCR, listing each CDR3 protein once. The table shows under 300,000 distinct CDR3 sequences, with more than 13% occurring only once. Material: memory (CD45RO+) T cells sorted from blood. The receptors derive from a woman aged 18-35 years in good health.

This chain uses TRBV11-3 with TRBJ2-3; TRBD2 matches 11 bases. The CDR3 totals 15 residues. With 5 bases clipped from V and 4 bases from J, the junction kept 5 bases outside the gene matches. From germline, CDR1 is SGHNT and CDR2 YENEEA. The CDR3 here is CASSPLAGEPDTQYF. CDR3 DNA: TGTGCCAGCAGCCCACTAGCGGGAGAACCAGATACGCAGTATTTT.

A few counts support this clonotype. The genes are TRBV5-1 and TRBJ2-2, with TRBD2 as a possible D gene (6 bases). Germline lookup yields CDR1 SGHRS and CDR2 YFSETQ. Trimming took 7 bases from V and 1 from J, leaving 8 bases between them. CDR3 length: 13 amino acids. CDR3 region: CASSGENTGELFF. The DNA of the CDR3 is TGCGCCAGCTCGGGGGAGAACACCGGGGAGCTGTTTTTT.

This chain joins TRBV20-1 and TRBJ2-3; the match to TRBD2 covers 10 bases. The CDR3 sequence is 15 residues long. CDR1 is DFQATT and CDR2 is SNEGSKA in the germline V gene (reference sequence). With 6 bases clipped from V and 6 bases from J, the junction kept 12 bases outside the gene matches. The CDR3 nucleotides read TGCAGTGCCCCCAACCCGGGACTAGCGTCCGATACGCAGTATTTT. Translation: CSAPNPGLASDTQYF.

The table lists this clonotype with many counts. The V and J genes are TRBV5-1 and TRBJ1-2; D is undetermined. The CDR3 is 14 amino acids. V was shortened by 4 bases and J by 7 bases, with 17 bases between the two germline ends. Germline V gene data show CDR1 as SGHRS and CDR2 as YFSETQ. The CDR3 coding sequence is TGCGCCAGCAGCGTTGACCGGAGATCTCCTGGCTACACCTTC. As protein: CASSVDRRSPGYTF.

The CDR3 DNA reads as TGCGCCAGCAGCCTCCAATGGCGGGAGCTCTATGAGCAGTTCTTC. It codes for CASSLQWRELYEQFF. The V and J genes are TRBV4-3 and TRBJ2-1; 7 bases are a match to TRBD2. Germline V gene lookup returns CDR1 LGHNA and CDR2 YSLEER. CDR3 length: 15 residues. V shed 4 bases, J shed 8 bases, and the junction held 11 bases outside the gene matches.

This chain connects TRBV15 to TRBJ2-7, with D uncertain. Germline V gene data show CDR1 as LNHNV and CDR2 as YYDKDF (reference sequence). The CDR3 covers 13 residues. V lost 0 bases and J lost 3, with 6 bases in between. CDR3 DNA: TGTGCCACCAGCAGAGATGACGTCTACGAGCAGTACTTC. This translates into CATSRDDVYEQYF.

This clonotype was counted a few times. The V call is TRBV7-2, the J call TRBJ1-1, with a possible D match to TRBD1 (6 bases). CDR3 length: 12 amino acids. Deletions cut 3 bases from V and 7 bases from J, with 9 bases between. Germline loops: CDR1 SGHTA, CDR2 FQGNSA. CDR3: CASSLRGGEAFF. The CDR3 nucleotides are TGTGCCAGCAGCTTGAGAGGGGGTGAAGCTTTCTTT. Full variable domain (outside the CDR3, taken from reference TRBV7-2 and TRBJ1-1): GAGVSQSPSNKVTEKGKDVELRCDPISGHTALYWYRQSLGQGLEFLIYFQGNSAPDKSGLPSDRFSAERTGGSVSTLTIQRTQQEDSAVYLCASSLRGGEAFFGQGTRLTVV.

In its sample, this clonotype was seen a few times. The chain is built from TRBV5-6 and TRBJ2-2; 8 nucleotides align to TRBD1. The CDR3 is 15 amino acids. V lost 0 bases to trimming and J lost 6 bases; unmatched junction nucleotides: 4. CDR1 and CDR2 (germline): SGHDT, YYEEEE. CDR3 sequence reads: CASSLVDRAPGELFF. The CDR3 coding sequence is TGTGCCAGCAGCTTGGTGGACAGGGCCCCCGGGGAGCTGTTTTTT. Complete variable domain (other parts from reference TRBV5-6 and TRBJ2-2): DAGVTQSPTHLIKTRGQQVTLRCSPKSGHDTVSWYQQALGQGPQFIFQYYEEEERQRGNFPDRFSGHQFPNYSSELNVNALLLGDSALYLCASSLVDRAPGELFFGEGSRLTVL.

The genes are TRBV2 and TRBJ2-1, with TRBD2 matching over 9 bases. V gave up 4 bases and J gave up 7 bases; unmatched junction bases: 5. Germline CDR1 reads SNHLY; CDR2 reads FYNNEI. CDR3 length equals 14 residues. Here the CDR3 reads CASSGISGGNEQFF. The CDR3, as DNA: TGTGCCAGCAGTGGAATTAGCGGGGGAAATGAGCAGTTCTTC. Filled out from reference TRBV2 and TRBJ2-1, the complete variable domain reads EPEVTQTPSHQVTQMGQEVILRCVPISNHLYFYWYRQILGQKVEFLVSFYNNEISEKSEIFDDQFSVERPDGSNFTLKIRSTKLEDSAMYFCASSGISGGNEQFFGPGTRLTVL.

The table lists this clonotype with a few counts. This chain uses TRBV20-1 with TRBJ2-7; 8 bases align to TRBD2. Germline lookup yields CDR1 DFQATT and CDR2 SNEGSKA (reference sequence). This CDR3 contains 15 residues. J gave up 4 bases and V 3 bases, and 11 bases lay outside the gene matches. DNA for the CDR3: TGCAGTGCTAGGGGAGTAGGACTAGCAATTTACGAGCAGTACTTC. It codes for CSARGVGLAIYEQYF.

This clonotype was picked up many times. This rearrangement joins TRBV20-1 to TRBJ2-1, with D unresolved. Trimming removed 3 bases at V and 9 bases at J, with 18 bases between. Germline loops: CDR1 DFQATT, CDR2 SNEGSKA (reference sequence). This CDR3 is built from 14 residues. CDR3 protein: CSASVQPGVGEQFF. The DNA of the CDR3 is TGCAGTGCTAGCGTCCAACCCGGAGTGGGTGAGCAGTTCTTC.

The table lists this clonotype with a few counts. CDR3 bases: TGTGCCAGCAGTCCCTCTCGACAGGGGGCTTCTAGTGGCTACACCTTC. Residues: CASSPSRQGASSGYTF. This chain connects TRBV27 to TRBJ1-2, with 10 bases identical to TRBD1. With 5 bases clipped from V and 7 bases from J, the junction kept 13 bases outside the gene matches. The germline V gene has CDR1 MNHEY and CDR2 SMNVEV (reference sequence). The CDR3 is 16 residues long.

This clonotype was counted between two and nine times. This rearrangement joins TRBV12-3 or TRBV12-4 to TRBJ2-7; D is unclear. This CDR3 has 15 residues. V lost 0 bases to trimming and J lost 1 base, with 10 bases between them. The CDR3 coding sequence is TGTGCCAGCAGTTTAGCGCTGCAGATTTCCTACGAGCAGTACTTC. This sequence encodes CASSLALQISYEQYF.

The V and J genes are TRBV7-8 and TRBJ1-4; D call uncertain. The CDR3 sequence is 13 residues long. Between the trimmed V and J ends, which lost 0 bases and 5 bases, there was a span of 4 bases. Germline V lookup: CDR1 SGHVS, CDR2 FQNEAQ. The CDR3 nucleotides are TGTGCCAGCAGCTTAGCGGTGAATGAAAAACTGTTTTTT. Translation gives CASSLAVNEKLFF. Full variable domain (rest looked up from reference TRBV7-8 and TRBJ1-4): GAGVSQSPRYKVAKRGQDVALRCDPISGHVSLFWYQQALGQGPEFLTYFQNEAQLDKSGLPSDRFFAERPEGSVSTLKIQRTQQEDSAVYLCASSLAVNEKLFFGSGTQLSVL.

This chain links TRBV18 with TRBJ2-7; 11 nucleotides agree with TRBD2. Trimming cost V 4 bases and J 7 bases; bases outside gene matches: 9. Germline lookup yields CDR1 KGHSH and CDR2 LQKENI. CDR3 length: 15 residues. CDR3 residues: CASSRGLAGSLEQYF. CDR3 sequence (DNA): TGTGCCAGCTCACGAGGACTAGCGGGTTCTCTGGAGCAGTACTTC.

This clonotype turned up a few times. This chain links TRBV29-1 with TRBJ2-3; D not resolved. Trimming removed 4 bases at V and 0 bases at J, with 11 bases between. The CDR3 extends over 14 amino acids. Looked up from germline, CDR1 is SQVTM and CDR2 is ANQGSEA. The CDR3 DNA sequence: TGCAGCGTTGTAAGTGCGCGGAGCACAGATACGCAGTATTTT. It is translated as CSVVSARSTDTQYF.